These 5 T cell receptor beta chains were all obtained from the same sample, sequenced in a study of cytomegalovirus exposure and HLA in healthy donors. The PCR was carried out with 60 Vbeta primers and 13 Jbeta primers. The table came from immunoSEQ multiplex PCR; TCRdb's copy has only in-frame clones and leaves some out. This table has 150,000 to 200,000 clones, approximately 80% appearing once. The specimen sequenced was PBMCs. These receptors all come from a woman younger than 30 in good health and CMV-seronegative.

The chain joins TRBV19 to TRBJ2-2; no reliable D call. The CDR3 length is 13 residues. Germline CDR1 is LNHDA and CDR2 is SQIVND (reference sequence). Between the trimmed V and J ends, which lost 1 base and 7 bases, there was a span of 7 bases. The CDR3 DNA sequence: TGTGCCAGTAGTATAGTGGCCGACGGGGAGCTGTTTTTT. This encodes CASSIVADGELFF.

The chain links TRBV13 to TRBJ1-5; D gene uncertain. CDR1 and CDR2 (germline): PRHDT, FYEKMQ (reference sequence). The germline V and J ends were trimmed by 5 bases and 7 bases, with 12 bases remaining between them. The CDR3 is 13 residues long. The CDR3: CASSPGYGQPQHF. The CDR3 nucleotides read TGTGCCAGCAGCCCCGGGTACGGGCAGCCCCAGCATTTT. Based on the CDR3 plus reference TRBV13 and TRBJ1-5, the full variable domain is AAGVIQSPRHLIKEKRETATLKCYPIPRHDTVYWYQQGPGQDPQFLISFYEKMQSDKGSIPDRFSAQQFSDYHSELNMSSLELGDSALYFCASSPGYGQPQHFGDGTRLSIL.

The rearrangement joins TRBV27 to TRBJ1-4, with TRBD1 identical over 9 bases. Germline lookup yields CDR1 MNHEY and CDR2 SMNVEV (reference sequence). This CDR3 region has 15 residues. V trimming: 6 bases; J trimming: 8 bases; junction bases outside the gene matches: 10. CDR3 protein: CASSRQQGAGEKLFF. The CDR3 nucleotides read TGTGCCAGCAGCAGACAACAGGGGGCAGGGGAAAAACTGTTTTTT. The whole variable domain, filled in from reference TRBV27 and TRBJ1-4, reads EAQVTQNPRYLITVTGKKLTVTCSQNMNHEYMSWYRQDPGLGLRQIYYSMNVEVTDKGDVPEGYKVSRKEKRNFPLILESPSPNQTSLYFCASSRQQGAGEKLFFGSGTQLSVL.

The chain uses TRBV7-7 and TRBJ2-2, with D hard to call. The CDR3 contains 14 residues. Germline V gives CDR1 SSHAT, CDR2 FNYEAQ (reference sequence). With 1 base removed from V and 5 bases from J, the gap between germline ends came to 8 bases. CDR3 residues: CASSLGAKTGELFF. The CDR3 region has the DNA TGTGCCAGCAGCTTAGGAGCCAAGACCGGGGAGCTGTTTTTT.

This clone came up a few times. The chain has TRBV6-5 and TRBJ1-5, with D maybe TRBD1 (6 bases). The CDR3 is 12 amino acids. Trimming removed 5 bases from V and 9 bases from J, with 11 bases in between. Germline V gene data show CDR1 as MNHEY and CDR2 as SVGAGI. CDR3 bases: TGTGCCAGCAGTCAAACAGGGTCGCCCCAGCATTTT. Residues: CASSQTGSPQHF.